The clone carrying this T cell receptor (beta chain) was observed at least ten times. Antigen unknown. This CDR3 is 14 amino acids long. V was pared by 3 bases and J by 5 bases, with 3 bases of the junction left unmatched. The germline CDR1 and CDR2 sequences are MDHEN and SYDVKM. The data derive from a study of T-cell reconstitution after alpha-beta-depleted transplantation in children. Study-wide results and limits: The high TCRbeta diversity at day 60 in some patients came from surviving recipient T cells and thymic progenitors. When one year had passed after transplant, most T-cell counts and diversity came from newly produced T cells. Reports say that about two months after transplant, the alpha-beta T cells came out of several hundred graft clones that had expanded.

As it was prepared, the TCRbeta library received unique molecular identifiers. TCRdb recomputed calls from the PCR reads with MiXCR, one row per CDR3 protein. The sample shows under 300,000 distinct CDR3 sequences, 11% of them seen only once. This material consisted of peripheral blood, taken 180 days after TCRalphabeta/CD19-depleted stem cell transplant. The rearrangement joins TRBV28 to TRBJ1-5; 8 bases are a match to TRBD1. The TCR was taken from a male patient aged 2 to 10 who had a stem cell transplant for chronic granulomatous disease, so the T cells may come from the graft donor. CDR3 nucleotide sequence: TGTGCCAGCAGTTTCGACAGGGGTCATCAGCCCCAGCATTTT. Its translation is CASSFDRGHQPQHF.